Sequencing of this TCR beta chain was carried out in a study of blood T cell repertoires in COVID-19. About the research overall: COVID-19 samples from acute and convalescent phases originated in the United States, Italy and Spain. T cells, B-cell-depleted T cells, or PBMCs supplied cDNA or gDNA.

This CDR3 has 15 amino acids. The authors' processing: Amplification of reference gene primers was used by the study to estimate nucleated cell counts. Clones were read by immunoSEQ multiplex PCR, and TCRdb kept only the in-frame ones, dropping some. V and J calls and clone size are those listed in that table; D and trimming were worked out from the DNA. Of 150,000 to 200,000 clones listed, 82% are singletons. The sequencing sample was made of peripheral blood. The receptor was isolated from a woman in her 30s with acute or convalescent COVID-19. This chain connects TRBV21-1 to TRBJ1-5; the table gives TRBD1 as D, unverified against the DNA. TRBV21-1 is a pseudogene locus. CDR3 protein: CASSKKEQGNQPQHF. The DNA of the CDR3 is TGTGCCAGCAGCAAAAAGGAACAGGGCAATCAGCCCCAGCATTTT.